These T cell receptor beta chains were read from a single sample in a study of blood T cell repertoires in COVID-19. Profiling relied on immunoSEQ multiplex PCR, and the TCRdb table lists in-frame clones only, not all of them. The profile shows 80,000 or so clones, around 80% of them singletons. Sequenced input: peripheral blood. Every receptor here comes from a human donor in a cohort sampled during active COVID-19. The CDR3 runs from the conserved cysteine through the conserved F or W. A D gene is named only where the DNA matches it firmly. Clone size is not always given. Where it is, it says once, few, many or a class for expanded clones.

clone size	V gene	J gene	D gene	CDR3 DNA	CDR3 protein
NA	TRBV10-3	TRBJ1-2	TRBD1	TGTGCCATCAAAAACACAGGGGGCGCGGGTGGCTACACCTTC	CAIKNTGGAGGYTF
NA	TRBV7-2	TRBJ2-7	TRBD2	TGTGCCAGCAGCCCTAGGACTAGCGGTCCCTACGAGCAGTACTTC	CASSPRTSGPYEQYF
NA	TRBV19	TRBJ1-2	NA	TGTGCCAGTAGTATAGCCGGGACATATAACTATGGCTACACCTTC	CASSIAGTYNYGYTF
NA	TRBV4-3	TRBJ1-1	NA	TGCGCCAGCAGCCAAGAGGAGGGGAGGAACACTGAAGCTTTCTTT	CASSQEEGRNTEAFF
NA	TRBV5-4	TRBJ2-1	TRBD2	TGTGCCAGCAGCCCCCGGGGGGGCGGCTACAATGAGCAGTTCTTC	CASSPRGGGYNEQFF
NA	TRBV2	TRBJ1-2	TRBD1	TGTGCCAGCAGTGACAACAGGGGGAACTATGGCTACACCTTC	CASSDNRGNYGYTF
NA	TRBV29-1	TRBJ2-2	TRBD2	TGCAGCGTCCCCGGGACTAGCGGGGGCCTGAACACCGGGGAGCTGTTTTTT	CSVPGTSGGLNTGELFF
NA	TRBV5-4	TRBJ1-1	NA	TGTGCCAGCAGGGGCGGGGGGCGCAGATCCACTGAAGCTTTCTTT	CASRGGGRRSTEAFF
NA	TRBV6-5	TRBJ1-4	NA	TGTGCCAGCAGCTTTGGGACAACTGATAATGAAAAACTGTTTTTT	CASSFGTTDNEKLFF
NA	TRBV19	TRBJ1-2	TRBD1	TGTGCCACACCGGACTCGACAGGGGAGAGCGGCTACACCTTC	CATPDSTGESGYTF
NA	TRBV5-4	TRBJ2-1	TRBD2	TGTGCCAGCAGCTGGCCGGGACTAGCGGGGCCCAATGAGCAGTTCTTC	CASSWPGLAGPNEQFF
NA	TRBV6-4	TRBJ2-1	TRBD1	TGTGCCAGCAGTGACGGGACAGAGCTCAATGAGCAGTTCTTC	CASSDGTELNEQFF
NA	TRBV5-6	TRBJ2-7	NA	TGTGCCAGCAGGCAGCGGGCGTCCTACGAGCAGTACTTC	CASRQRASYEQYF
NA	TRBV6-5	TRBJ2-7	TRBD1	TGTGCCAGCAGTTACTCGGACAGGGGGCCCTACGAGCAGTACTTC	CASSYSDRGPYEQYF
once	TRBV5-1	TRBJ1-2	NA	TGCGCCAGCAGCCTGTCCGGCGGAGGCTACACCTTC	CASSLSGGGYTF
NA	TRBV9	TRBJ1-3	NA	TGTGCCAGCAGCGTAGCTACAGGGAGCTCTGGAAACACCATATATTTT	CASSVATGSSGNTIYF
NA	TRBV6-5	TRBJ2-7	TRBD1	TGTGCCAGCAGTTCGTGGACAGGAGAATACGAGCAGTACTTC	CASSSWTGEYEQYF
NA	TRBV9	TRBJ1-6	NA	TGTGCCAGCAGCGTAGGGGCAGACAATTCACCCCTCCACTTT	CASSVGADNSPLHF
few	TRBV9	TRBJ2-1	NA	TGTGCCAGCAGCGTAGGCGAGACTAGTAGGGTCCACAATGAGCAGTTCTTC	CASSVGETSRVHNEQFF
NA	TRBV5-6	TRBJ1-2	NA	TGTGCCAGCAGCTTTTGGGCAGGAAACTATGGCTACACCTTC	CASSFWAGNYGYTF
NA	TRBV5-5	TRBJ1-3	NA	TGTGCCAGCAGCCCACGATATGGTGGGGGGAAGGCTGGAAACACCATATATTTT	CASSPRYGGGKAGNTIYF
NA	TRBV7-9	TRBJ2-7	TRBD2	TGTGCCAGCAGCTTTGTGGCGGGAGCCCTCGAGCAGTACTTC	CASSFVAGALEQYF
NA	TRBV7-9	TRBJ1-5	NA	TGTGCCAGCAGTCAACAGGGTACCCTACTTCAGCCCCAGCATTTT	CASSQQGTLLQPQHF
NA	TRBV5-1	TRBJ1-5	NA	TGCGCCAGCAGCTATGGACAGCCCAATCAGCCCCAGCATTTT	CASSYGQPNQPQHF
NA	TRBV11-2	TRBJ2-7	TRBD1	TGTGCCAGCAGCTTCGGGACAGCAGTATCAGACTACGAGCAGTACTTC	CASSFGTAVSDYEQYF
NA	TRBV11-3	TRBJ2-1	TRBD1	TGTGCCAGCAGCCCCGACAGGGGATACAATGAGCAGTTCTTC	CASSPDRGYNEQFF
NA	TRBV30	TRBJ1-1	NA	TGTGCCTGGTCCCTATTCACAGGGTTGAACACTGAAGCTTTCTTT	CAWSLFTGLNTEAFF
NA	TRBV6-1	TRBJ2-7	NA	TGTGCCAGCAGTGAAACTTTCCGGGACACAACCTACGAGCAGTACTTC	CASSETFRDTTYEQYF
NA	TRBV7-8	TRBJ1-5	NA	TGTGCCAGCAGCCGAACGGGGAATCAGCCCCAGCATTTT	CASSRTGNQPQHF
NA	TRBV7-3	TRBJ2-2	TRBD1	TGTGCCAGCAGCCCACAGGGGGGGAACACCGGGGAGCTGTTTTTT	CASSPQGGNTGELFF
NA	TRBV6-5	TRBJ1-2	NA	TGTGCCAGCAGCTTACGAACCGGGGGAAGAGTTGGCTACACCTTC	CASSLRTGGRVGYTF
NA	TRBV6-4	TRBJ2-2	NA	TGTGCCAGCAGTGTCTATCCTGCAGGGGAGCTGTTTTTT	CASSVYPAGELFF
NA	TRBV21-1	TRBJ1-5	NA	TGTGCCAGCGTACGCCAGGTCCAGCCCCAGCATTTT	CASVRQVQPQHF
few	TRBV18	TRBJ1-1	NA	TGTGCCAGCTCGCAAGACAGGCGGGAAGCTTTCTTT	CASSQDRREAFF
NA	TRBV5-1	TRBJ1-1	NA	TGCGCCAGCAGCTTGGAGGCAGGGGCACGGAACACTGAAGCTTTCTTT	CASSLEAGARNTEAFF
NA	TRBV19	TRBJ2-5	TRBD1	TGTGCCAGTAGTATTGGGACAGGGCGGGAGACCCAGTACTTC	CASSIGTGRETQYF
NA	TRBV27	TRBJ2-7	TRBD2	TGTGCCAGCAGGATTTGGGGGGGCGAGCAGTACTTC	CASRIWGGEQYF
NA	TRBV19	TRBJ2-1	NA	TGTGCCAGTAAAGAAAGACAGGCCCCCCTCTCCTACAATGAGCAGTTCTTC	CASKERQAPLSYNEQFF
NA	TRBV5-5	TRBJ2-7	NA	TGTGCCAGCAGCTTGGGCGGGGAAACCTACGAGCAGTACTTC	CASSLGGETYEQYF
NA	TRBV9	TRBJ2-3	NA	TGTGCCAGCAGCGCGAACAGCTTCAGCACAGATACGCAGTATTTT	CASSANSFSTDTQYF
NA	TRBV27	TRBJ2-5	NA	TGTGCCAGCTCCCCCGCAGCTAGCATGTACCAAGAGACCCAGTACTTC	CASSPAASMYQETQYF
NA	TRBV5-5	TRBJ1-1	NA	TGTGCCAGCAGCACCGACTATAACACTGAAGCTTTCTTT	CASSTDYNTEAFF
NA	TRBV3-1/TRBV3-2	TRBJ2-7	TRBD2	TGTGCCAGCAGCCGGGAAGGGCCTAGCGGGGCCTACGAGCAGTACTTC	CASSREGPSGAYEQYF
NA	TRBV10-3	TRBJ2-5	NA	TGTGCCAGTCAGCTGGAGGTCCAAGAGACCCAGTACTTC	CASQLEVQETQYF
NA	TRBV20-1	TRBJ2-7	TRBD2	TGCAGTGCTAGTAAGGCCGGGACTAGCGTATCCGAGCAGTACTTC	CSASKAGTSVSEQYF